One sample yielded the 13 T cell receptor beta chains listed below, sequenced in a study of blood T cell repertoires in COVID-19. Libraries were prepared by immunoSEQ multiplex PCR; TCRdb keeps only in-frame clonotypes and omits some of them. The sample yields about 85,000 clones, 70% to 90% seen once. Input material: peripheral blood. These receptors all stem from a woman older than 75 with acute or convalescent COVID-19.

This chain uses TRBV9 with TRBJ2-1; 7 positions agree with TRBD1. V gave up 4 bases and J gave up 0 bases; unmatched junction bases: 7. CDR1 is SGDLS, CDR2 YYNGEE, per germline. The CDR3 contains 16 residues. The CDR3 region has the DNA TGTGCCAGCAGCACGCACAGGGGAAGCTCCTACAATGAGCAGTTCTTC. Translation gives CASSTHRGSSYNEQFF. Looking up the rest from reference TRBV9 and TRBJ2-1 gives the full variable domain: DSGVTQTPKHLITATGQRVTLRCSPRSGDLSVYWYQQSLDQGLQFLIQYYNGEERAKGNILERFSAQQFPDLHSELNLSSLELGDSALYFCASSTHRGSSYNEQFFGPGTRLTVL.

V is TRBV27 and J is TRBJ2-2, with D perhaps matching TRBD1 (6 bases). Between the trimmed V and J ends, which lost 1 base and 8 bases, there was a span of 20 bases. This CDR3 spans 17 amino acids. The germline V gene has CDR1 MNHEY and CDR2 SMNVEV (reference sequence). The CDR3 is CASSLLTMRGTRGELFF. CDR3 coding DNA: TGTGCCAGCAGTTTATTGACGATGAGGGGGACCAGAGGGGAGCTGTTTTTT.

J is TRBJ1-4 and V is TRBV6-2 or TRBV6-3; 8 nucleotides line up with TRBD1. J gave up 8 bases and V 6 bases, and 11 bases lay outside the gene matches. This CDR3 spans 15 amino acids. Germline assignment: CDR1 MNHEY and CDR2 SVGEGT. Here the CDR3 DNA reads TGTGCCAGCAGGCCTGCCGGACAGGGAGGCGAAAAACTGTTTTTT. This sequence encodes CASRPAGQGGEKLFF.

The J gene is TRBJ2-1, the V gene TRBV10-3; possible D gene TRBD1, 6 bases. Germline V lookup: CDR1 ENHRY, CDR2 SYGVKD. V was pared by 2 bases and J by 3 bases, with 8 bases between. The CDR3 has 14 residues. CDR3 protein: CAISERTDYNEQFF. The DNA for the CDR3 is TGTGCCATCAGTGAGAGGACAGACTACAATGAGCAGTTCTTC.

J is TRBJ2-1 and V is TRBV5-1; 13 nucleotides line up with TRBD2. Germline CDR1 reads SGHRS; CDR2 reads YFSETQ. V was clipped by 4 bases and J by 10 bases; unmatched bases: 8. CDR3 size: 15 residues. CDR3 in amino acids: CASSPGLAGVGEQFF. Written as DNA, the CDR3 is TGCGCCAGCAGCCCCGGACTAGCGGGAGTAGGGGAGCAGTTCTTC.

J is TRBJ2-6 and V is TRBV3-1 (or the pseudogene TRBV3-2); D remains unclear. The CDR3 spans 13 residues. V lost 6 bases and J 2 bases, leaving 5 bases between the germline ends. In germline, CDR1 is LGHDT, CDR2 YNNKEL (reference sequence). CDR3 in amino acids: CASRPTGANVLTF. For the CDR3, the DNA is TGTGCCAGCAGACCTACTGGGGCCAACGTCCTGACTTTC.

The rearrangement links TRBV3-1 (or the pseudogene TRBV3-2) to TRBJ1-4; D gene uncertain. CDR3 length: 14 residues. Trimming pared 3 bases from V and 4 bases from J, leaving 9 bases between. CDR1 and CDR2 (germline): LGHDT, YNNKEL (reference sequence). Here the CDR3 DNA reads TGTGCCAGCAGCCAGCGCTCGAGTAATGAAAAACTGTTTTTT. Its protein product is CASSQRSSNEKLFF.

This chain connects TRBV29-1 to TRBJ2-1; a possible D gene is TRBD1 (6 bases). This CDR3 comprises 11 residues. Germline CDR1 is SQVTM and CDR2 is ANQGSEA. Trimming took off 3 bases at V and 11 bases at J, with 11 bases between the two ends. CDR3 DNA sequence: TGCAGCGTTGACTGGCAGGGGAAGCAGTTCTTC. Amino acids: CSVDWQGKQFF.

This chain joins TRBV6-5 and TRBJ2-3; D call uncertain. Germline V gene lookup returns CDR1 MNHEY and CDR2 SVGAGI. V shed 11 bases and J shed 5 bases, with 11 bases lying between them. This CDR3 region has 11 residues. This CDR3 is CAASSRDTQYF. CDR3 bases: TGTGCCGCGTCGTCTCGAGATACGCAGTATTTT.

The rearrangement uses TRBV12-3 or TRBV12-4 and TRBJ2-5, with 8 bases lining up with TRBD2. This CDR3 has 13 residues. The J segment lost 7 bases and the V segment lost 1 base, leaving 2 bases of the junction unmatched. The CDR3: CASSLVLAGTQYF. DNA of the CDR3: TGTGCCAGCAGTTTAGTGCTAGCGGGGACCCAGTACTTC.

The chain is built from TRBV5-1 and TRBJ1-2, with TRBD1 matching over 7 bases. Losses at the gene ends were 4 bases for V and 13 bases for J; bases not matched to a gene: 16. The CDR3 covers 14 residues. Germline V CDR1 and CDR2: SGHRS, YFSETQ. CDR3 region: CASSPRTGALSSTF. For the CDR3, the DNA is TGCGCCAGCAGCCCACGGACAGGAGCCCTTTCTTCCACCTTC.

This sequence joins TRBV30 and TRBJ2-3; D ambiguous. Germline V gene lookup returns CDR1 GTSNPN and CDR2 SVGIG (reference sequence). V lost 0 bases and J 2 bases, leaving 18 bases between the germline ends. The CDR3 has 17 residues. The chain's CDR3 is CAWSVERMTRSTDTQYF. In nucleotides, the CDR3 is TGTGCCTGGAGTGTAGAACGTATGACTCGTTCCACAGATACGCAGTATTTT.

This rearrangement joins TRBV5-4 to TRBJ1-6, with D perhaps TRBD1 (6 bases). This CDR3 has 15 residues. Trimming cost V 5 bases and J 7 bases, with 16 bases left between them. The germline V gene has CDR1 SGHNT and CDR2 YYREEE (reference sequence). The CDR3 loop reads CASRSRGSENSPLHF. CDR3 bases: TGTGCCAGCAGATCGAGGGGGTCGGAGAATTCACCCCTCCACTTT. Full variable domain (missing parts from reference TRBV5-4 and TRBJ1-6): ETGVTQSPTHLIKTRGQQVTLRCSSQSGHNTVSWYQQALGQGPQFIFQYYREEENGRGNFPPRFSGLQFPNYSSELNVNALELDDSALYLCASRSRGSENSPLHFGNGTRLTVT.